These 13 T cell receptor beta chains came from one sample sequenced in a study of blood T cell repertoires in COVID-19. Assay: immunoSEQ multiplex PCR; the TCRdb copy retains only in-frame clones and omits some. The table shows roughly 340,000 clones, with around nine tenths occurring only once. Source material: peripheral blood. Source of these receptors: a woman under 30 who had recovered from COVID-19.

This clone was observed once. This chain uses TRBV7-9 with TRBJ2-5, with a tentative D call TRBD2 (6 bases). V was clipped by 2 bases and J by 5 bases, with 15 bases between them. Germline V gene data show CDR1 as SEHNR and CDR2 as FQNEAQ (reference sequence). This CDR3 comprises 15 residues. The CDR3 DNA reads as TGTGCCAGCAGCTTAAGTCCCTCCGGGACTGAGACCCAGTACTTC. As protein: CASSLSPSGTETQYF.

This clone was counted a single time. V and J are TRBV27 and TRBJ2-1, with TRBD1 matching over 8 bases. Trimming took 6 bases from V and 8 from J; bases not matched to a gene: 6. CDR1 and CDR2 from the germline V gene are MNHEY and SMNVEV (reference sequence). The CDR3 consists of 13 residues. CDR3: CASSLDRVYEQFF. DNA for the CDR3: TGTGCCAGCAGCCTGGACAGGGTATATGAGCAGTTCTTC.

The chain combines TRBV11-2 with TRBJ2-1; 10 nucleotides line up with TRBD2. J was trimmed by 1 base and V by 5 bases; bases with no gene match: 8. The CDR3 extends over 17 amino acids. Germline loops: CDR1 SGHAT, CDR2 FQNNGV. The DNA for the CDR3 is TGTGCCAGCAGCATAACCCCTAGCGGGAGTTCCTACAATGAGCAGTTCTTC. Its protein is CASSITPSGSSYNEQFF.

This chain links TRBV6-5 with TRBJ1-1; the D is unclear. CDR1 and CDR2 from the germline V gene are MNHEY and SVGAGI. Trimming stripped 2 bases from V and 4 bases from J, with 14 bases between. CDR3 length: 15 residues. The CDR3 sequence is CASSYGRGLGTEAFF. CDR3 bases: TGTGCCAGCAGTTACGGAAGAGGGTTGGGCACTGAAGCTTTCTTT.

The gene calls are TRBV6-5 and TRBJ2-1; 11 nucleotides align to TRBD1. The trim removed 7 bases at V and 7 bases at J, leaving 6 bases unmatched. The CDR3 contains 14 residues. The germline gives CDR1 MNHEY, CDR2 SVGAGI. CDR3: CASTGQGGRNEQFF. The CDR3 bases are TGTGCCAGCACGGGACAGGGGGGACGGAATGAGCAGTTCTTC.

This clone was seen only a few times. This chain links TRBV7-2 with TRBJ2-3; 9 bases line up with TRBD2. The CDR3 is made up of 13 amino acids. Germline trimming cut 8 bases from V and 5 bases from J; bases unmatched to any gene: 5. Germline V gene sequence: CDR1 SGHTA, CDR2 FQGNSA. The CDR3 loop is CASGLREGDTQYF. DNA of the CDR3: TGTGCCAGCGGGTTGCGGGAGGGAGATACGCAGTATTTT.

V and J are TRBV6-5 and TRBJ2-4; maybe TRBD1 (5 bases). The length of the CDR3 is 14 residues. The V gene's germline CDR1 is MNHEY and CDR2 SVGAGI. Trimming removed 5 bases at V and 7 bases at J, with 15 bases between. The CDR3 DNA follows: TGTGCCAGCAGTCGTGGCAGGGCGGAGAACATTCAGTACTTC. Amino acids: CASSRGRAENIQYF.

J is TRBJ1-1 and V is TRBV7-9; D not certain. Germline loops: CDR1 SEHNR, CDR2 FQNEAQ (reference sequence). The CDR3 has 15 amino acids. Between the trimmed V and J ends, which lost 2 bases and 3 bases, there was a span of 13 bases. The CDR3 coding sequence is TGTGCCAGCAGCTTATATCGCGGATCGTACACTGAAGCTTTCTTT. As protein: CASSLYRGSYTEAFF.

The sample holds one count of this clone. The rearrangement uses TRBV10-3 and TRBJ1-1; D perhaps matches TRBD1 (5 bases). There are 13 residues in the CDR3. Trimming took off 6 bases at V and 2 bases at J, with 10 bases between the two ends. The germline V gene has CDR1 ENHRY and CDR2 SYGVKD. The DNA for the CDR3 is TGTGCCATCAGGACAGAGACAAACACTGAAGCTTTCTTT. It encodes CAIRTETNTEAFF.

V is TRBV21-1 and J is TRBJ2-7; TRBD2 is taken as the D call from the table, unchecked against the DNA. TRBV21-1 is marked as a pseudogene. The CDR3 is made up of 15 amino acids. In DNA, the CDR3 is TGTGCCAGCAGCATCCAAAGGAGAGGCGAAGGAGAGCAGTACGTC. This codes for CASSIQRRGEGEQYV.

The chain employs TRBV10-3 and TRBJ1-6, with D maybe TRBD1 (5 bases). Germline CDR1 and CDR2: ENHRY and SYGVKD. The V end lost 2 bases, the J end lost 10 bases, and 15 bases lay between the germline ends. The CDR3 contains 15 residues. The CDR3 region has the DNA TGTGCCATCAGTGAGGGCGGGGGACCGCAGTCACCCCTCCACTTT. Translating it yields CAISEGGGPQSPLHF.

The V and J genes are TRBV11-2 and TRBJ2-1; TRBD2 agrees at 10 bases. Per germline, CDR1 SGHAT and CDR2 FQNNGV. V trimming: 4 bases; J trimming: 8 bases; junction bases outside the gene matches: 11. There are 16 residues in the CDR3. The CDR3 region has the DNA TGTGCCAGCAGCTCCCGACCTAGCGGGAGCGACCATGAGCAGTTCTTC. This translates into CASSSRPSGSDHEQFF.

The chain is built from TRBV7-2 and TRBJ2-5; 7 bases match TRBD2. V trimming: 3 bases; J trimming: 5 bases; junction bases outside the gene matches: 12. CDR3 size: 16 residues. Germline lookup yields CDR1 SGHTA and CDR2 FQGNSA. The CDR3, as DNA: TGTGCCAGCAGCTTTCAATCTGGGAGGGCCCGGGAGACCCAGTACTTC. Encoded protein: CASSFQSGRARETQYF.